This entry lists 20 T cell receptor beta chains sequenced from one sample in a study of blood T cell repertoires in COVID-19. Sequencing was performed with immunoSEQ multiplex PCR; in TCRdb, only in-frame clones are kept and a portion is missing. The table shows about 97,000 clones, with about nine tenths occurring only once. Source material: peripheral blood. Source of these receptors: a man in his sixties with acute or convalescent COVID-19.

V and J are TRBV7-9 and TRBJ1-1, with D possibly being TRBD1 (6 bases). V gave up 3 bases and J gave up 0 bases, with 14 bases separating them. CDR3 size: 16 residues. The germline V gene encodes CDR1 SEHNR and CDR2 FQNEAQ (reference sequence). The CDR3 nucleotides read TGTGCCAGCAGCTTTACATTGGGACAAATGAACACTGAAGCTTTCTTT. It is translated as CASSFTLGQMNTEAFF.

V gene TRBV4-1 combines with J gene TRBJ2-3; 13 bases line up with TRBD2. Losses at the gene ends were 0 bases for V and 5 bases for J; bases not matched to a gene: 11. The CDR3 is 19 residues long. Germline CDR1 is MGHRA and CDR2 is YSYEKL. Here the CDR3 reads CASSQDPPQLAGGQDTQYF. The CDR3 bases are TGCGCCAGCAGCCAAGATCCCCCCCAACTAGCGGGGGGGCAAGATACGCAGTATTTT.

The chain has TRBV21-1 and TRBJ2-3; TRBD1 reflects the table's D call only, with no check against the DNA. TRBV21-1 is termed a pseudogene. This CDR3 contains 13 residues. The DNA of the CDR3 is TGTGCCAGCAGCAACAGGGGGGCAGATACGCAGTATTTT. It codes for CASSNRGADTQYF.

The rearrangement links TRBV15 to TRBJ1-5, with 7 bases lining up with TRBD1. Losses at the gene ends were 8 bases for V and 0 bases for J; bases not matched to a gene: 4. The CDR3 loop spans 14 amino acids. Germline CDR1 reads LNHNV; CDR2 reads YYDKDF (reference sequence). The CDR3 spells CATAGQYSNQPQHF. CDR3 nucleotides: TGTGCCACCGCGGGACAGTATAGCAATCAGCCCCAGCATTTT.

The chain couples TRBV20-1 to TRBJ1-2; D is unclear. The CDR3 runs 11 residues. CDR1 and CDR2 (germline): DFQATT, SNEGSKA (reference sequence). Trimming left V 4 bases short and J 6 bases short, with 9 bases between. CDR3 sequence reads: CSAKTVDGYTF. The CDR3 DNA reads TGCAGTGCTAAAACAGTGGATGGCTACACCTTC.

The rearrangement links TRBV19 to TRBJ1-2, with D unresolved. Germline lookup yields CDR1 LNHDA and CDR2 SQIVND (reference sequence). The ends were cut back, 6 bases at V and 1 base at J, with 18 bases in the middle. This CDR3 region has 16 residues. CDR3 sequence (DNA): TGTGCCAGTAGCCTCTTTGGTAGCGCCTTTAACTATGGCTACACCTTC. This encodes CASSLFGSAFNYGYTF.

The CDR3 DNA reads as TGTGCCAGCAGTTTATGGGCAGGGTTGTTGGGCACCGGGGAGCTGTTTTTT. This translates into CASSLWAGLLGTGELFF. The chain joins TRBV28 to TRBJ2-2, with D possibly TRBD1 on 5 matching bases. CDR1 is MDHEN and CDR2 is SYDVKM in the germline V gene. The CDR3 is made up of 17 amino acids. V was shortened by 0 bases and J by 4 bases, with 15 bases between the two germline ends.

The rearrangement joins TRBV7-7 to TRBJ1-5; TRBD1 aligns across 9 bases. This CDR3 has 16 amino acids. Germline CDR1 reads SSHAT; CDR2 reads FNYEAQ (reference sequence). V trimming: 1 base; J trimming: 2 bases; junction bases outside the gene matches: 3. DNA of the CDR3: TGTGCCAGCAGCTTAGTTAGGACAGGGGGCAATCAGCCCCAGCATTTT. It yields the protein CASSLVRTGGNQPQHF.

The chain has TRBV18 and TRBJ1-1; no clear D. The CDR3 has 13 amino acids. CDR1 and CDR2 (germline): KGHSH, LQKENI. V lost 2 bases and J lost 0, with 4 bases in between. CDR3 DNA sequence: TGTGCCAGCTCACCAACGGTGAACACTGAAGCTTTCTTT. As protein: CASSPTVNTEAFF.

The chain joins TRBV10-1 to TRBJ2-2; the D is unclear. This CDR3 contains 14 residues. Germline V lookup: CDR1 WNHNN, CDR2 SYGVQD (reference sequence). Trimming removed 5 bases from V and 4 bases from J, with 11 bases in between. The CDR3 sequence is CASSPVRSTGELFF. The CDR3, as DNA: TGCGCCAGCAGTCCGGTTCGAAGCACCGGGGAGCTGTTTTTT.

The chain carries TRBV5-1 and TRBJ2-3, with D possibly matching TRBD2 (6 bases). The length of the CDR3 is 15 residues. Germline-derived CDR1 and CDR2 are SGHRS and YFSETQ. V was shortened by 3 bases and J by 0 bases, with 11 bases between the two germline ends. CDR3 sequence reads: CASSWGDHSTDTQYF. The CDR3 DNA reads as TGCGCCAGCAGCTGGGGGGACCATAGCACAGATACGCAGTATTTT.

DNA of the CDR3: TGTGCCAGCAGTGAAGAAGCAGGGGAGAAACAGCCCCAGCATTTT. This encodes CASSEEAGEKQPQHF. The chain has TRBV2 and TRBJ1-5; D perhaps matches TRBD1 (6 bases). The germline V gene encodes CDR1 SNHLY and CDR2 FYNNEI. The V gene lost 1 base and the J gene lost 7 bases, with 14 bases spanning the gap. This CDR3 has 15 residues.

The V gene is TRBV15, the J gene TRBJ1-1, with D maybe TRBD1 (5 bases). Germline V gene lookup returns CDR1 LNHNV and CDR2 YYDKDF (reference sequence). The CDR3 has 15 residues. V was shortened by 5 bases and J by 6 bases, with 19 bases between the two germline ends. Written as DNA, the CDR3 is TGTGCCACCAGCGCGCGGGACCGGACAAGAGCTGAAGCTTTCTTT. Translating gives CATSARDRTRAEAFF. Using reference TRBV15 and TRBJ1-1 for the parts outside the CDR3, the full variable domain is DAMVIQNPRYQVTQFGKPVTLSCSQTLNHNVMYWYQQKSSQAPKLLFHYYDKDFNNEADTPDNFQSRRPNTSFCFLDIRSPGLGDTAMYLCATSARDRTRAEAFFGQGTRLTVV.

This sequence joins TRBV7-2 and TRBJ1-2, with TRBD1 identical over 7 bases. V shed 6 bases and J 8 bases; nucleotides not matched to a gene: 18. Germline CDR1 is SGHTA and CDR2 is FQGNSA. CDR3 size: 16 residues. The CDR3 region has the DNA TGTGCCAGCAGTTTTTTCGCCGACAGGGATTTGGGAGGCTACACCTTC. Protein sequence: CASSFFADRDLGGYTF.

The rearrangement links TRBV5-1 to TRBJ1-6, with TRBD1 as a possible D gene (6 bases). The CDR3 is 17 amino acids. Trimming stripped 0 bases from V and 8 bases from J, with 18 bases between. Germline V lookup: CDR1 SGHRS, CDR2 YFSETQ. CDR3: CASSLVSPQGEYSPLHF. The DNA of the CDR3 is TGCGCCAGCAGCTTGGTTTCGCCACAGGGTGAATATTCACCCCTCCACTTT. Complete variable domain (other parts from reference TRBV5-1 and TRBJ1-6): KAGVTQTPRYLIKTRGQQVTLSCSPISGHRSVSWYQQTPGQGLQFLFEYFSETQRNKGNFPGRFSGRQFSNSRSEMNVSTLELGDSALYLCASSLVSPQGEYSPLHFGNGTRLTVT.

This clone showed up just once. The J gene is TRBJ2-2, the V gene TRBV7-2; D is uncertain. The CDR3 is made up of 15 amino acids. In germline, CDR1 is SGHTA, CDR2 FQGNSA. V lost 3 bases and J lost 6, with 14 bases in between. CDR3 protein: CASSLVGVVSGELFF. In DNA form, the CDR3 reads TGTGCCAGCAGCTTGGTCGGTGTAGTTTCCGGGGAGCTGTTTTTT.

The gene calls are TRBV4-1 and TRBJ1-5; a possible D gene is TRBD1 (6 bases). This CDR3 region has 15 residues. V was clipped by 3 bases and J by 3 bases, with 12 bases between them. CDR1 is MGHRA and CDR2 is YSYEKL in the germline V gene. CDR3 DNA sequence: TGCGCCAGCAGCCAGAATTACAGGGCCAATCAGCCCCAGCATTTT. Amino acid sequence: CASSQNYRANQPQHF.

This chain connects TRBV30 to TRBJ1-3, with a tentative D call TRBD1 (5 bases). Germline CDR1 and CDR2: GTSNPN and SVGIG (reference sequence). Trimming pared 5 bases from V and 3 bases from J, leaving 17 bases between. There are 15 residues in the CDR3. For the CDR3, the DNA is TGTGCCTGGGCCAATTCCCCCCAGGGTGGAAACACCATATATTTT. This translates into CAWANSPQGGNTIYF.

V usage is TRBV7-9 and J usage is TRBJ1-2, with D possibly TRBD1 on 5 matching bases. Looked up from germline, CDR1 is SEHNR and CDR2 is FQNEAQ (reference sequence). The CDR3 consists of 12 residues. V was cut by 5 bases and J by 8 bases, with 12 bases left in between. The CDR3: CASSPGNRGYTF. The CDR3 DNA follows: TGTGCCAGCAGCCCAGGGAATCGGGGCTACACCTTC.

This chain uses TRBV7-8 with TRBJ1-5; D is unclear. Germline CDR1 is SGHVS and CDR2 is FQNEAQ. Trimming shortened V by 5 bases and J by 0 bases, and 14 bases separated the two germline ends. This CDR3 comprises 16 residues. The CDR3 reads CASSPVRVNSNQPQHF. CDR3 DNA sequence: TGTGCCAGCAGCCCCGTCCGGGTAAATAGCAATCAGCCCCAGCATTTT.